The rows below give T cell receptor beta chains drawn from one sample of a study of cytomegalovirus exposure and HLA in healthy donors. Libraries were prepared by immunoSEQ multiplex PCR; TCRdb keeps only in-frame clonotypes and omits some of them. The sample consists of 100,000 to 150,000 clones, about nine tenths of them appearing once. The sample was PBMCs. The receptors come from a woman younger than 35 in good health and CMV-seronegative. The CDR3 runs from the conserved cysteine through the conserved F or W. D genes are given only for firm matches. Expanded clones get a size class; other rows say once, few or many, or leave the size out.

D gene	J gene	V gene	clone size	CDR3 length	CDR3 DNA	CDR3 protein
TRBD2	TRBJ2-2	TRBV7-2	-	16	TGTGCCAGCAGCTTGCAGGGGACTAGCGGGACCGGGGAGCTGTTTTTT	CASSLQGTSGTGELFF
-	TRBJ2-3	TRBV15	-	18	TGTGCCACCAGCGCCCGGGACACCGGTATGATAAGCACAGATACGCAGTATTTT	CATSARDTGMISTDTQYF
TRBD2	TRBJ2-7	TRBV13	-	16	TGTGCCAGCAGCTTCTCGACTAGCGGGGGACGTAGCGAGCAGTACTTC	CASSFSTSGGRSEQYF
-	TRBJ2-7	TRBV19	few	14	TGTGCCAGTAGTATACAGGCGGGATCGCACGAGCAGTACTTC	CASSIQAGSHEQYF
TRBD1	TRBJ2-3	TRBV19	-	16	TGTGCCAGTAGCAGCGCGACGACAGGGAACACAGATACGCAGTATTTT	CASSSATTGNTDTQYF
-	TRBJ1-2	TRBV6-5	once	14	TGTGCCAGCAGTTACTCTGTGGGCCAGTGGGGCTACACCTTC	CASSYSVGQWGYTF
-	TRBJ1-3	TRBV2	-	13	TGTGCCAGCAGTTCAGACTCTGGAAACACCATATATTTT	CASSSDSGNTIYF
TRBD2	TRBJ2-2	TRBV19	-	17	TGTGCCAGTAGTCCCCAGCGGGAAGGTTGGGCGGCCGGGGAGCTGTTTTTT	CASSPQREGWAAGELFF
TRBD1	TRBJ2-7	TRBV19	once	13	TGTGCCAGTAGTAAGACAGGGTCCTACGAGCAGTACTTC	CASSKTGSYEQYF
TRBD2	TRBJ2-4	TRBV6-1	once	13	TGTGCCAGCAAACTAGCGGGCCCTTTAGGGCAGTACTTC	CASKLAGPLGQYF
-	TRBJ2-1	TRBV29-1	-	14	TGCAGCGTTGAAGGTCAGGCACCCTACAATGAGCAGTTCTTC	CSVEGQAPYNEQFF
-	TRBJ2-2	TRBV6-1	-	13	TGTGCCAGCAGTGAAGCGAGGTCCGGGGAGCTGTTTTTT	CASSEARSGELFF
TRBD2	TRBJ2-1	TRBV6-6	-	14	TGTGCCAGCAGTTATGCGGGAGACTACAATGAGCAGTTCTTC	CASSYAGDYNEQFF
TRBD1	TRBJ1-5	TRBV27	-	16	TGTGCCAGCAGGGCCCTCTACAGGGGGGTCAATCAGCCCCAGCATTTT	CASRALYRGVNQPQHF
TRBD2	TRBJ2-7	TRBV5-8	-	14	TGTGCCAGCAGCTTGGGACTAGCTTCGGTCGAGCAGTACTTC	CASSLGLASVEQYF
TRBD1	TRBJ2-7	TRBV5-1	-	15	TGCGCCAGCAGCTCGAGGGACAGGGGAATCCAGGAGCAGTACTTC	CASSSRDRGIQEQYF
TRBD1	TRBJ2-7	TRBV2	-	13	TGTGCCAGCGACCAAGACAGGGGCTACGAGCAGTACTTC	CASDQDRGYEQYF
-	TRBJ2-7	TRBV28	-	12	TGTGCCAGCAGCGGAGAGATCTACGAGCAGTACTTC	CASSGEIYEQYF
-	TRBJ1-1	TRBV5-4	-	12	TGTGCCAGCAGCCCCGGTGGTACTGAAGCTTTCTTT	CASSPGGTEAFF
-	TRBJ2-7	TRBV6-1	-	13	TGTGCCAGCAGTGAAACGGGTGACTACGAGCAGTACTTC	CASSETGDYEQYF
TRBD2	TRBJ2-5	TRBV5-1	-	15	TGCGCCAGCAGCATCGGTGGGAGGGGCAAGGAGACCCAGTACTTC	CASSIGGRGKETQYF
TRBD1	TRBJ1-5	TRBV6-5	-	14	TGTGCCAGCAGGGAAGGGACAGCTAATCAGCCCCAGCATTTT	CASREGTANQPQHF
-	TRBJ1-2	TRBV19	-	16	TGTGCCAGTAGTCCCCGGGCGGGGGTGGCTAACTATGGCTACACCTTC	CASSPRAGVANYGYTF
TRBD2	TRBJ2-1	TRBV15	-	14	TGTGCCGTCACCGGGACTAGCGTCTACAATGAGCAGTTCTTC	CAVTGTSVYNEQFF
TRBD2	TRBJ2-1	TRBV9	-	17	TGTGCCAGCAGCGTCTACCTACTAGCGGGAGTTGAGGATGAGCAGTTCTTC	CASSVYLLAGVEDEQFF
TRBD2	TRBJ2-5	TRBV7-9	-	18	TGTGCCAGCAGCTTAGGGACTAGCGGGACTCGGCACCAAGAGACCCAGTACTTC	CASSLGTSGTRHQETQYF
-	TRBJ2-7	TRBV11-2	-	14	TGTGCCAGCAGCTCGTGGACATTCTCCTACGAGCAGTACTTC	CASSSWTFSYEQYF
-	TRBJ1-1	TRBV30	once	13	TGTGCCTGGAACGCAGGGGTCGACCCTGAAGCTTTCTTT	CAWNAGVDPEAFF
-	TRBJ1-1	TRBV7-3	-	13	TGTGCCAGCAGCTCAGGACGGGGCACTGAAGCTTTCTTT	CASSSGRGTEAFF
TRBD2	TRBJ2-5	TRBV2	-	16	TGTGCCAGCAGTGAGGTTAGCGGGAGTTTCGTGGAGACCCAGTACTTC	CASSEVSGSFVETQYF
-	TRBJ1-1	TRBV29-1	once	12	TGCAGCGTTAAGGGGTTGAACACTGAAGCTTTCTTT	CSVKGLNTEAFF
TRBD2	TRBJ2-7	TRBV5-4	-	14	TGTGCCAGCAGCTTGGAACTAGCGGGGGACGAGCAGTACTTC	CASSLELAGDEQYF
TRBD1	TRBJ2-3	TRBV7-9	-	14	TGTGCCAGCAGGGAACAGGGGGACCCAGATACGCAGTATTTT	CASREQGDPDTQYF
-	TRBJ2-1	TRBV7-2	few	15	TGTGCCAGCAGCTTAACAGGGAGCCCCTACAATGAGCAGTTCTTC	CASSLTGSPYNEQFF